This T cell receptor beta chain was captured in a study of blood T cell repertoires in COVID-19. Sequencing used immunoSEQ multiplex PCR; TCRdb keeps in-frame clones, though not all of them. The sample has about 150,000 clones, 70% to 90% seen once. Germline V lookup: CDR1 MNHEY, CDR2 SVGAGI. The V end lost 3 bases, the J end lost 0 bases, and 8 bases lay between the germline ends. The CDR3 loop spans 15 amino acids. The clonotype comes from a woman aged 55-70 years with COVID-19, enrolled during active disease. The specimen sequenced was peripheral blood. The chain couples TRBV6-5 to TRBJ1-4; D is possibly TRBD1 (5 bases). CDR3 amino acids: CASSYLGATNEKLFF. CDR3 in DNA: TGTGCCAGCAGTTATCTAGGGGCAACTAATGAAAAACTGTTTTTT.